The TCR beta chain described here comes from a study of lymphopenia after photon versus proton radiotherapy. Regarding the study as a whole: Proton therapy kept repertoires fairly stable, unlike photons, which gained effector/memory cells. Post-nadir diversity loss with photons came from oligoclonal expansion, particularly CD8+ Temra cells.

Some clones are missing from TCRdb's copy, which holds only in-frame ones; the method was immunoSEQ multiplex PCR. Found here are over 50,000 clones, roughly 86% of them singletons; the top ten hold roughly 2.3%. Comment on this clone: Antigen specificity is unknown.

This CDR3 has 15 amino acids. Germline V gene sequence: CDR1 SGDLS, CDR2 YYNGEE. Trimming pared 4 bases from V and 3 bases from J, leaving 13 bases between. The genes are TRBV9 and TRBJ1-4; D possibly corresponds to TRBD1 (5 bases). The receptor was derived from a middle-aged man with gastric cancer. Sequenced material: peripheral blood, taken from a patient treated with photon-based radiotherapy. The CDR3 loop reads CASSPLPGSNEKLFF. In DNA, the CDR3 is TGTGCCAGCAGCCCCCTGCCAGGGTCTAATGAAAAACTGTTTTTT.